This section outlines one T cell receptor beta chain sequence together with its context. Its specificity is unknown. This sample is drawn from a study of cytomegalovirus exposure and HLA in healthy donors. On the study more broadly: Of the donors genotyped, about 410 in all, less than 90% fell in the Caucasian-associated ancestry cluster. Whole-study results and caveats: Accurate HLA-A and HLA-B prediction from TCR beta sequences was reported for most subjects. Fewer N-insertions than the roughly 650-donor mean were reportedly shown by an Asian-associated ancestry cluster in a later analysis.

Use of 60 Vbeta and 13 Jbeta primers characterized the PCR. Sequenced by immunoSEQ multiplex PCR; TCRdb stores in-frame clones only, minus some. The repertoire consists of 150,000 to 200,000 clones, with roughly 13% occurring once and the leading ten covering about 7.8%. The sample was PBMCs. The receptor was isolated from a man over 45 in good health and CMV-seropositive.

The CDR3 nucleotides read TGCGCCAGCAGCTACGCCGGGACAGTGAACACTGAAGCTTTCTTT. This gives the protein CASSYAGTVNTEAFF. The rearrangement links TRBV5-1 to TRBJ1-1; 7 nucleotides match TRBD1. CDR1 is SGHRS and CDR2 is YFSETQ in the germline V gene. CDR3 length equals 15 residues. Germline trimming cut 3 bases from V and 0 bases from J; bases unmatched to any gene: 5. Drawing the rest from reference TRBV5-1 and TRBJ1-1, the complete variable domain is KAGVTQTPRYLIKTRGQQVTLSCSPISGHRSVSWYQQTPGQGLQFLFEYFSETQRNKGNFPGRFSGRQFSNSRSEMNVSTLELGDSALYLCASSYAGTVNTEAFFGQGTRLTVV.